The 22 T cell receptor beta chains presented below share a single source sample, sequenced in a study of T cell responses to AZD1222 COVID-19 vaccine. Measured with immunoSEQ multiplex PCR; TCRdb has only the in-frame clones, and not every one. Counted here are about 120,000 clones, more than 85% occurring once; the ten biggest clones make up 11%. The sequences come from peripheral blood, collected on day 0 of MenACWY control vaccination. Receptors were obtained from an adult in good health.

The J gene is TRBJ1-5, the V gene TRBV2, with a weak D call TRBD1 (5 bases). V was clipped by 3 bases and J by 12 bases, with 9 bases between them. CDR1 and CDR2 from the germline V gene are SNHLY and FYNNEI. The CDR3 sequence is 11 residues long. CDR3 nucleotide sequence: TGTGCCAGCAGTGATGGGGGGTTCCAGCATTTT. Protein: CASSDGGFQHF.

This CDR3 is CAIKPEMSSYNEQFF. In DNA form, the CDR3 reads TGTGCCATCAAACCGGAGATGAGCTCCTACAATGAGCAGTTCTTC. This chain connects TRBV10-3 to TRBJ2-1; no clear D. CDR3 length: 15 amino acids. V shed 7 bases and J shed 0 bases, with 13 bases lying between them. Germline assignment: CDR1 ENHRY and CDR2 SYGVKD.

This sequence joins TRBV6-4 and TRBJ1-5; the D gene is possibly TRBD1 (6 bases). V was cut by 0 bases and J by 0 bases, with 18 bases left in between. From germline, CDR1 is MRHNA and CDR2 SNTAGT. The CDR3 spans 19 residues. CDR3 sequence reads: CASSDSGGQRPYSNQPQHF. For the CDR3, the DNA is TGTGCCAGCAGTGACTCGGGCGGACAGAGACCTTATAGCAATCAGCCCCAGCATTTT.

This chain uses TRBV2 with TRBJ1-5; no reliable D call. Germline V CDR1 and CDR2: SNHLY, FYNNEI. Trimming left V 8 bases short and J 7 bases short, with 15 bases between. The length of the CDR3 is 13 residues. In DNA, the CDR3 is TGTGCCAGCGTCTGGGCGTTAAGGCAGCCCCAGCATTTT. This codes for CASVWALRQPQHF.

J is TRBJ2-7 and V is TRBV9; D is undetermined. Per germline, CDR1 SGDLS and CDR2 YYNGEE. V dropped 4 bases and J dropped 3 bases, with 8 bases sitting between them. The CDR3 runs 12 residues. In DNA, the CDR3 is TGTGCCAGCAGCCTCAGTGACTACGAGCAGTACTTC. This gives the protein CASSLSDYEQYF.

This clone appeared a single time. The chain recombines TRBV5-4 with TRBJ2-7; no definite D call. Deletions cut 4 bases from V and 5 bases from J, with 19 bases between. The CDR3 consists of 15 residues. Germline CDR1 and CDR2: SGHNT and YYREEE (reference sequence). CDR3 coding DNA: TGTGCCAGCAGCACGGCCGGTGGGATATCGAACGAGCAGTACTTC. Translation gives CASSTAGGISNEQYF.

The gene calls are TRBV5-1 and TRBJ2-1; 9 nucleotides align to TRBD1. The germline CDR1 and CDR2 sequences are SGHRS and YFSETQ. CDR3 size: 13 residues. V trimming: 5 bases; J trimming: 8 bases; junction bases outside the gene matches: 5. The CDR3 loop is CASSPGTGYEQFF. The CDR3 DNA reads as TGCGCCAGCAGTCCCGGGACAGGGTATGAGCAGTTCTTC.

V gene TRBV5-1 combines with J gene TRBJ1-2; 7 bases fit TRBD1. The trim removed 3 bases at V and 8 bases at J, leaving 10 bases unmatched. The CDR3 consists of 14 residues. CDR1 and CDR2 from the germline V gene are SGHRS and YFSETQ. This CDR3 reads CASSSQTGSLGYTF. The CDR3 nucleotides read TGCGCCAGCAGCTCACAGACAGGGTCGCTCGGCTACACCTTC.

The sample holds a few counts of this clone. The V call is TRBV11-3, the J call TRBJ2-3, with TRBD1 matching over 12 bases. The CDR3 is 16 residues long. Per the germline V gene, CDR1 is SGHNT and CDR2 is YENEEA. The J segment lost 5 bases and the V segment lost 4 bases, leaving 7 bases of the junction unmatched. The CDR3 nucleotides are TGTGCCAGCAGCTCGGGACAGGGGGCTGGTGGAGATACGCAGTATTTT. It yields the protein CASSSGQGAGGDTQYF.

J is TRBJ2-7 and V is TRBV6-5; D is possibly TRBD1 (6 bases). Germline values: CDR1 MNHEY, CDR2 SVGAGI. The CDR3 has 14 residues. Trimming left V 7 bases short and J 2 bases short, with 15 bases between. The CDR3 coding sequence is TGTGCCAGCATCAAGGACAGAGTTACCTACGAGCAGTACTTC. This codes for CASIKDRVTYEQYF.

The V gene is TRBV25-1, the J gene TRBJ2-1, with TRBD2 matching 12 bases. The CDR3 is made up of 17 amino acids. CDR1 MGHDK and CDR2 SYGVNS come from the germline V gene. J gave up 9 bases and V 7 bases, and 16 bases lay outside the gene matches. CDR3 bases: TGTGCCAGCACTATGAATCAGGGGCTAGCGGGAGGGGTTGAGCAGTTCTTC. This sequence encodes CASTMNQGLAGGVEQFF.

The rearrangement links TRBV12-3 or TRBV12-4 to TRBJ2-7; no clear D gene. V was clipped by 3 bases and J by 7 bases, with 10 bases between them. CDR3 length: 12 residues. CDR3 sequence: CASSFGSLEQYF. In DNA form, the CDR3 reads TGTGCCAGCAGTTTCGGCAGCCTAGAGCAGTACTTC.

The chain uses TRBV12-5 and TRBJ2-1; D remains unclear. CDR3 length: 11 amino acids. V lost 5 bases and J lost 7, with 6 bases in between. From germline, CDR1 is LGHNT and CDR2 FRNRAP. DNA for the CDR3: TGTGCTAGTGGTCGAAATAATGAGCAGTTCTTC. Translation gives CASGRNNEQFF.

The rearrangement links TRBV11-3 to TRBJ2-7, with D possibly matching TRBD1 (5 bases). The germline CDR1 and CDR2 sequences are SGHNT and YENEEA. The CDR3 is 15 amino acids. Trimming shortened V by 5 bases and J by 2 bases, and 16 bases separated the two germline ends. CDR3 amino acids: CASSPLGYRTYEQYF. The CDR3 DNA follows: TGTGCCAGCAGCCCCCTAGGGTACAGGACCTACGAGCAGTACTTC.

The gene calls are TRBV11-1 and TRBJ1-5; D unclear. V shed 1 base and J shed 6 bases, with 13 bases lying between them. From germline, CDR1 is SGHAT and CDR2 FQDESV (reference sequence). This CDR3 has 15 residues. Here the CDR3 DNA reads TGTGCCAGCAGCTTAGGAGAGGGATACACTCAGCCCCAGCATTTT. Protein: CASSLGEGYTQPQHF. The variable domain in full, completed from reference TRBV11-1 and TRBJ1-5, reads EAEVAQSPRYKITEKSQAVAFWCDPISGHATLYWYRQILGQGPELLVQFQDESVVDDSQLPKDRFSAERLKGVDSTLKIQPAELGDSAMYLCASSLGEGYTQPQHFGDGTRLSIL.

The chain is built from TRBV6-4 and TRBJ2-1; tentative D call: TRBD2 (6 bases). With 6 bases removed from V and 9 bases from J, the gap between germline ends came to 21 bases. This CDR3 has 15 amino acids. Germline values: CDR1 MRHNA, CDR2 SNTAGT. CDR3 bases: TGTGCCAGCAGCGTGGGCTCTGTAGGGCGGGGTGAGCAGTTCTTC. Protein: CASSVGSVGRGEQFF.

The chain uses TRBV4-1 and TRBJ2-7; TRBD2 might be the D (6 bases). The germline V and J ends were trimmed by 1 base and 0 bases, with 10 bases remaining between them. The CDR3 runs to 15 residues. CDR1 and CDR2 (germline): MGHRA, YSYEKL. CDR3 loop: CASSQALATSYEQYF. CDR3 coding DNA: TGCGCCAGCAGCCAAGCGCTAGCGACCTCCTACGAGCAGTACTTC.

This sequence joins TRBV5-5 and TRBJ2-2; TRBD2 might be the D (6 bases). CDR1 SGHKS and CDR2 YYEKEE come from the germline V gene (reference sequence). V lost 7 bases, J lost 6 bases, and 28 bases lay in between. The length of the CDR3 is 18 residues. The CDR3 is CASHTRQVPRLVPGELFF. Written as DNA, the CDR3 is TGTGCCAGCCACACGAGGCAGGTACCCCGACTAGTCCCCGGGGAGCTGTTTTTT.

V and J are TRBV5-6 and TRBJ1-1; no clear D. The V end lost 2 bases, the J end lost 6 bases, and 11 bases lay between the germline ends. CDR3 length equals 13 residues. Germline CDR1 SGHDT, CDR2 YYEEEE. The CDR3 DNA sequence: TGTGCCAGCAGCTTTCCTCCCGGCGCTGAAGCTTTCTTT. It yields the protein CASSFPPGAEAFF.

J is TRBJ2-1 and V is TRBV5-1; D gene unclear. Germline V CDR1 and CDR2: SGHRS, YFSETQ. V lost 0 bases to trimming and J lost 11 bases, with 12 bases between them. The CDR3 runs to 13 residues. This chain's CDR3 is CASSLEVFSQQFF. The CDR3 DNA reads TGCGCCAGCAGCTTGGAAGTTTTCAGCCAGCAGTTCTTC.

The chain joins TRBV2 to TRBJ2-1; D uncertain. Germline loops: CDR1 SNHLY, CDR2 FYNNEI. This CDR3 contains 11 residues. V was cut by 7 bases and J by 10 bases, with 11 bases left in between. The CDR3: CASTTDGEQFF. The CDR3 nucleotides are TGTGCCAGCACCACGGACGGGGAGCAGTTCTTC.

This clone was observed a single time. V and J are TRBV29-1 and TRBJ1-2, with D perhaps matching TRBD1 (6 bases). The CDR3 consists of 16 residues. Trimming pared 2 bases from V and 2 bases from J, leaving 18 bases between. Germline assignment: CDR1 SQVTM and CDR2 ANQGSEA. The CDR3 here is CSVEMTGALSNYGYTF. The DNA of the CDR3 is TGCAGCGTTGAAATGACAGGAGCGCTCTCGAACTATGGCTACACCTTC.